The T cell receptor (beta chain) described here comes from a study of long-term antiretroviral therapy in people with HIV. The assay, immunoSEQ v3.0, was run at survey level. Data came from immunoSEQ multiplex PCR; TCRdb stores just in-frame clones and leaves some out. The sample lists tens of thousands of clones, around nine tenths occurring once. Sequenced here: unsorted PBMCs, sampled 0.1 years before starting antiretroviral therapy. The source of this sequence is a woman aged 45-65 years with HIV.

The CDR3 DNA sequence: TGTGCCAGCAGCATAGTCCCCGCGGGGAACACCGGGGAGCTGTTTTTT. It yields the protein CASSIVPAGNTGELFF. The rearrangement uses TRBV11-3 and TRBJ2-2, with a tentative D call TRBD2 (5 bases). CDR3 length: 16 amino acids. V was pared by 5 bases and J by 1 base, with 14 bases between. The V gene's germline CDR1 is SGHNT and CDR2 YENEEA.